This section outlines one T cell receptor beta chain sequence together with its context. Antigen: not known. The TRB cDNA libraries were prepared by 5' RACE with UMI labels. TCRdb reanalyzed the 5' RACE reads, giving one entry per CDR3 protein sequence and no DNA. The sample table sets out 85,000 to 130,000 distinct CDR3 sequences. Looked up from germline, CDR1 is SQVTM and CDR2 is ANQGSEA. The CDR3 length is 13 residues. This sample was taken from a study of CXCR3-negative and CXCR3-positive naive CD8 T cells. Overall study: Roughly 1.5 +/- 0.3 million TRB reads came from each library, giving around 130 million in total.

Whole-study findings and limits: CXCR3-positive naive cells carried more hydrophobic TRB CDR3s than CXCR3-negative naive cells did.

This clonotype originated in a human donor in good health. Some clones in this sample may be carry-over from other donors' samples. This rearrangement joins TRBV29-1 to TRBJ2-7; with no DNA, the TCRdb D assignment of TRBD1 cannot be verified. Sequencing used naive CXCR3+ CD8+ T cells from blood. Subset in this sample: CD45RO-CCR7+CD27+CD95- naive CD8+ T cells expressing CXCR3 (TNR3+). The CDR3 region is CSVEGPGPYEQYF.